Below are 23 T cell receptor beta chains sequenced from a single sample in a study of beta chain features in type 1 diabetes. Expressed TCRB transcripts were sequenced after all isolated RNA was converted to cDNA. Clones were read by immunoSEQ multiplex PCR, and TCRdb kept only the in-frame ones, dropping some. Of about 200,000 clones detected, approximately 11% appear once; the ten largest clones hold roughly 1.4%. The specimen sequenced was central memory CD4+ T cells from blood. The receptors come from a man younger than 35 in good health.

This clone was detected only a few times. The chain uses TRBV19 and TRBJ2-1, with TRBD1 matching 8 bases. The ends lost 10 bases at V and 4 bases at J; junction bases unmatched: 9. CDR1 and CDR2 (germline): LNHDA, SQIVND (reference sequence). The CDR3 is 14 amino acids. CDR3: CATTRGQAYNEQFF. CDR3 sequence (DNA): TGTGCCACCACTCGGGGACAGGCGTACAATGAGCAGTTCTTC.

The table lists this clone with many counts. The genes are TRBV7-9 and TRBJ2-1; 13 bases match TRBD2. Trimming took 5 bases from V and 6 from J; bases not matched to a gene: 4. The CDR3 has 15 amino acids. The germline V gene has CDR1 SEHNR and CDR2 FQNEAQ (reference sequence). CDR3 sequence: CASSPTSGGINEQFF. In DNA, the CDR3 is TGTGCCAGCAGCCCGACTAGCGGGGGGATCAATGAGCAGTTCTTC. The whole variable domain, remainder taken from reference TRBV7-9 and TRBJ2-1, is DTGVSQNPRHKITKRGQNVTFRCDPISEHNRLYWYRQTLGQGPEFLTYFQNEAQLEKSRLLSDRFSAERPKGSFSTLEIQRTEQGDSAMYLCASSPTSGGINEQFFGPGTRLTVL.

The V call is TRBV4-3, the J call TRBJ2-7, with TRBD2 identical over 9 bases. The CDR3 loop spans 16 amino acids. The trim removed 0 bases at V and 2 bases at J, leaving 5 bases unmatched. CDR1 and CDR2 (germline): LGHNA, YSLEER. As DNA, the CDR3 is TGCGCCAGCAGCCAAGAGGGGGTAGCGGGAGCCTACGAGCAGTACTTC. This encodes CASSQEGVAGAYEQYF.

The chain uses TRBV6-5 and TRBJ2-5; D unresolved. CDR1 and CDR2 from the germline V gene are MNHEY and SVGAGI. The CDR3 contains 15 residues. The V gene lost 5 bases and the J gene lost 5 bases, with 18 bases spanning the gap. CDR3 nucleotide sequence: TGTGCCAGCAGTCGTCGGGCCGTCGGTGTGGAGACCCAGTACTTC. Translating it yields CASSRRAVGVETQYF.

The chain carries TRBV5-1 and TRBJ2-7; 14 bases line up with TRBD2. This CDR3 region has 16 residues. CDR1 is SGHRS and CDR2 is YFSETQ in the germline V gene. The J segment lost 3 bases and the V segment lost 3 bases, leaving 5 bases of the junction unmatched. Here the CDR3 reads CASSSPGTSGSYEQYF. CDR3 sequence (DNA): TGCGCCAGCAGCTCGCCCGGGACTAGCGGGAGCTACGAGCAGTACTTC. Using reference TRBV5-1 and TRBJ2-7 for the parts outside the CDR3, the full variable domain is KAGVTQTPRYLIKTRGQQVTLSCSPISGHRSVSWYQQTPGQGLQFLFEYFSETQRNKGNFPGRFSGRQFSNSRSEMNVSTLELGDSALYLCASSSPGTSGSYEQYFGPGTRLTVT.

This clone was counted only a few times. The CDR3 DNA reads as TGCAGCGTTGAACGGCGGGAGTATGATGAGCAGTTCTTC. This sequence encodes CSVERREYDEQFF. The chain links TRBV29-1 to TRBJ2-1, with 7 nucleotides matching TRBD2. The trim removed 2 bases at V and 8 bases at J, leaving 6 bases unmatched. The CDR3 has 13 amino acids. The germline V gene has CDR1 SQVTM and CDR2 ANQGSEA.

This clone was seen many times. The chain is built from TRBV7-2 and TRBJ2-7; 12 positions agree with TRBD2. The CDR3 spans 16 residues. The germline CDR1 and CDR2 sequences are SGHTA and FQGNSA. V shed 5 bases, J shed 12 bases, and the junction held 17 bases outside the gene matches. The CDR3 region is CASSPRSSGRAEDRYF. The DNA of the CDR3 is TGTGCCAGCAGCCCCCGATCTAGCGGGAGGGCCGAGGACCGGTACTTC.

This clone was observed a handful of times. The chain recombines TRBV15 with TRBJ2-5; D is unresolved. The CDR3 is made up of 14 amino acids. The germline CDR1 and CDR2 sequences are LNHNV and YYDKDF (reference sequence). Trimming shortened V by 3 bases and J by 5 bases, and 13 bases separated the two germline ends. The CDR3 reads CATSRFRARETQYF. The CDR3 DNA is TGTGCCACCAGCAGGTTCCGAGCTAGGGAGACCCAGTACTTC. Full variable domain (rest looked up from reference TRBV15 and TRBJ2-5): DAMVIQNPRYQVTQFGKPVTLSCSQTLNHNVMYWYQQKSSQAPKLLFHYYDKDFNNEADTPDNFQSRRPNTSFCFLDIRSPGLGDTAMYLCATSRFRARETQYFGPGTRLLVL.

In this sample, this clone turned up a few times. This sequence joins TRBV10-3 and TRBJ2-7, with D possibly matching TRBD1 (6 bases). Trimming stripped 2 bases from V and 4 bases from J, with 18 bases between. Germline CDR1 ENHRY, CDR2 SYGVKD. The CDR3 extends over 16 amino acids. The CDR3 DNA reads TGTGCCATCAGTGAGAGTAACACAGGGATAATATACGAGCAGTACTTC. The encoded protein is CAISESNTGIIYEQYF.

This chain joins TRBV7-3 and TRBJ2-3, with D perhaps assigned TRBD1 or TRBD2 (6 bases each). V lost 3 bases and J 5 bases, leaving 21 bases between the germline ends. Germline loops: CDR1 SGHTA, CDR2 FQGTGA. The CDR3 loop spans 17 amino acids. The CDR3 region is CASSFTPGTEGGDTQYF. The CDR3 DNA is TGTGCCAGCAGCTTCACCCCCGGGACTGAGGGGGGAGATACGCAGTATTTT. The full variable domain, rest sourced from reference TRBV7-3 and TRBJ2-3, is GAGVSQTPSNKVTEKGKYVELRCDPISGHTALYWYRQSLGQGPEFLIYFQGTGAADDSGLPNDRFFAVRPEGSVSTLKIQRTERGDSAVYLCASSFTPGTEGGDTQYFGPGTRLTVL.

This clone was counted at least ten times. In DNA form, the CDR3 reads TGCGCCAGCAGTCACGGACTAGCGACTGGGGATGAGCAGTTCTTC. Its protein is CASSHGLATGDEQFF. The J gene is TRBJ2-1, the V gene TRBV23-1; 9 nucleotides match TRBD2. TRBV23-1 is an ORF, with its function uncertain. There are 15 residues in the CDR3. The V gene end was trimmed by 3 bases and the J gene end by 8 bases; junction bases not matched to a gene: 8.

The sample holds a few counts of this clone. The V call is TRBV28, the J call TRBJ2-5, with unresolved D. V was pared by 6 bases and J by 2 bases, with 10 bases between. This CDR3 is built from 13 residues. In germline, CDR1 is MDHEN, CDR2 SYDVKM. This CDR3 reads CASSSQLQETQYF. The CDR3, as DNA: TGTGCCAGCAGCTCACAGTTACAAGAGACCCAGTACTTC.

The rearrangement links TRBV30 to TRBJ1-1, with TRBD1 as a possible D gene (6 bases). The V gene lost 1 base and the J gene lost 10 bases, with 19 bases spanning the gap. This CDR3 has 14 residues. Germline CDR1 is GTSNPN and CDR2 is SVGIG (reference sequence). The CDR3 DNA reads TGTGCCTGGAGTGCGGGGGGCGGAGTTGGTGGAGCTTTCTTT. It yields the protein CAWSAGGGVGGAFF.

Here the CDR3 reads CASSSQGYQETQYF. The CDR3, as DNA: TGTGCCAGCAGCTCCCAAGGCTACCAAGAGACCCAGTACTTC. The chain employs TRBV11-2 and TRBJ2-5, with no clear D. Germline assignment: CDR1 SGHAT and CDR2 FQNNGV. The CDR3 runs to 14 residues. V gave up 4 bases and J gave up 0 bases, with 9 bases separating them.

This clone turned up a few times. The chain has TRBV10-3 and TRBJ2-1; maybe TRBD2 (5 bases). V lost 11 bases and J lost 4, with 18 bases in between. The CDR3 is 14 amino acids. From germline, CDR1 is ENHRY and CDR2 SYGVKD. For the CDR3, the DNA is TGTGCCGTCGCAGTCCGGGATTTATACAATGAGCAGTTCTTC. Its translation is CAVAVRDLYNEQFF.

This clone was found a few times. The rearrangement uses TRBV7-9 and TRBJ2-1; the D is unclear. V dropped 1 base and J dropped 9 bases, with 7 bases sitting between them. Germline CDR1 and CDR2: SEHNR and FQNEAQ (reference sequence). This CDR3 is built from 12 residues. The CDR3 region has the DNA TGTGCCAGCAGCTTAGAAATTCCTGAGCAGTTCTTC. It codes for CASSLEIPEQFF.

This clone has at least ten counts. V gene TRBV29-1 combines with J gene TRBJ2-5; the D is unclear. With 6 bases removed from V and 0 bases from J, the gap between germline ends came to 11 bases. The CDR3 runs to 13 residues. Germline CDR1 and CDR2: SQVTM and ANQGSEA. CDR3 protein: CSVRNMYQETQYF. The DNA of the CDR3 is TGCAGCGTGCGGAATATGTACCAAGAGACCCAGTACTTC. Looking up the rest from reference TRBV29-1 and TRBJ2-5 gives the full variable domain: SAVISQKPSRDICQRGTSLTIQCQVDSQVTMMFWYRQQPGQSLTLIATANQGSEATYESGFVIDKFPISRPNLTFSTLTVSNMSPEDSSIYLCSVRNMYQETQYFGPGTRLLVL.

V and J are TRBV7-6 and TRBJ2-7, with D unresolved. This CDR3 is built from 12 residues. V was shortened by 5 bases and J by 0 bases, with 5 bases between the two germline ends. CDR1 is SGHVS and CDR2 is FNYEAQ in the germline V gene. The CDR3 loop is CASSTSSYEQYF. As DNA, the CDR3 is TGTGCCAGCAGCACCAGCTCCTACGAGCAGTACTTC.

V and J are TRBV4-2 and TRBJ2-1, with TRBD2 matching 11 bases. This CDR3 has 16 residues. The V segment lost 3 bases and the J segment 9 bases; nucleotides outside the gene matches: 10. Per germline, CDR1 LGHNA and CDR2 YNFKEQ. The CDR3 region is CASSHETSGRSSEQFF. CDR3 bases: TGTGCCAGCAGCCATGAAACTAGCGGGAGATCTAGTGAGCAGTTCTTC.

The chain employs TRBV6-1 and TRBJ2-1; D is perhaps TRBD1 (6 bases). The germline V gene has CDR1 MNHNS and CDR2 SASEGT. CDR3 length: 14 amino acids. V lost 2 bases, J lost 5 bases, and 10 bases lay in between. CDR3 protein: CASSERTDNNEQFF. The CDR3 DNA is TGTGCCAGCAGTGAACGGACAGACAACAATGAGCAGTTCTTC.

V usage is TRBV5-1 and J usage is TRBJ2-1; D perhaps matches TRBD2 (6 bases). Between the trimmed V and J ends, which lost 4 bases and 5 bases, there was a span of 16 bases. In germline, CDR1 is SGHRS, CDR2 YFSETQ. This CDR3 is built from 15 residues. DNA of the CDR3: TGCGCCAGCAGCGCCCTGGGGGGTTCGAACAATGAGCAGTTCTTC. Its translation: CASSALGGSNNEQFF.

CDR3 nucleotide sequence: TGTGCCAGCAGAGGCACTAGCGGCGGCGGCACAGATACGCAGTATTTT. Protein product: CASRGTSGGGTDTQYF. The chain uses TRBV27 and TRBJ2-3, with 8 bases aligning to TRBD2. Losses at the gene ends were 6 bases for V and 1 base for J; bases not matched to a gene: 9. From germline, CDR1 is MNHEY and CDR2 SMNVEV (reference sequence). This CDR3 is built from 16 residues.

This clone was observed a handful of times. The V and J genes are TRBV2 and TRBJ2-3; D not resolved. Germline V gene data show CDR1 as SNHLY and CDR2 as FYNNEI. V was cut by 8 bases and J by 4 bases, with 16 bases left in between. The CDR3 spans 14 residues. CDR3 bases: TGTGCCAGCGGCTCCCGATCAGAGGCAGATACGCAGTATTTT. Amino acid sequence: CASGSRSEADTQYF.